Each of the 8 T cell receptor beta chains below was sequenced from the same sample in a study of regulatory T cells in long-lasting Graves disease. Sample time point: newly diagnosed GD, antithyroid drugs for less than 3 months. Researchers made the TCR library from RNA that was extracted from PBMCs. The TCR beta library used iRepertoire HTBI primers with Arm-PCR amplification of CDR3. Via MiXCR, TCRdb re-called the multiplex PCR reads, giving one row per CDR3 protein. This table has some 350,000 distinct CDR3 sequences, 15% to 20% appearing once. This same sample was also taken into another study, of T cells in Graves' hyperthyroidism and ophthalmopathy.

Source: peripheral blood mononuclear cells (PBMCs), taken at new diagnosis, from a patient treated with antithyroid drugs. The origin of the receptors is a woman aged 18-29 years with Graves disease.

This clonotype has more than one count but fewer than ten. The CDR3: CASSLPGTSGSTGELFF. The CDR3, as DNA: TGTGCCAGCAGTCTCCCCGGGACTAGCGGGAGCACCGGGGAGCTGTTTTTT. The rearrangement joins TRBV27 to TRBJ2-2; 14 bases are a match to TRBD2. V was clipped by 5 bases and J by 4 bases; unmatched bases: 6. Germline V gene data show CDR1 as MNHEY and CDR2 as SMNVEV (reference sequence). The CDR3 is 17 residues long.

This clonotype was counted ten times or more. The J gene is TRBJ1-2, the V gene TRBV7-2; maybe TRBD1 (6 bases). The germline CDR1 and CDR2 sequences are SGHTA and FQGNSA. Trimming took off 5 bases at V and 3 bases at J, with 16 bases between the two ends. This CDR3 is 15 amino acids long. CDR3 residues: CASSTDGTLDYGYTF. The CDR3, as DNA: TGTGCCAGCAGCACGGACGGGACACTTGACTATGGCTACACCTTC. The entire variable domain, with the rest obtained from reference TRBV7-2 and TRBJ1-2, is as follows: GAGVSQSPSNKVTEKGKDVELRCDPISGHTALYWYRQSLGQGLEFLIYFQGNSAPDKSGLPSDRFSAERTGGSVSTLTIQRTQQEDSAVYLCASSTDGTLDYGYTFGSGTRLTVV.

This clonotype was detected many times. CDR3: CASSPQGNTIYF. The CDR3 bases are TGTGCCAGCAGTCCACAGGGAAACACCATATATTTT. The rearrangement links TRBV12-3 or TRBV12-4 to TRBJ1-3, with D unresolved. V was cut by 5 bases and J by 4 bases, with 6 bases left in between. CDR3 size: 12 residues.

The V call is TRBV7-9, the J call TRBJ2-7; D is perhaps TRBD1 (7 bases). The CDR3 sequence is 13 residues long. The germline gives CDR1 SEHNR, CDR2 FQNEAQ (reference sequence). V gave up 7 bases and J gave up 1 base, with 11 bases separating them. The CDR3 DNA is TGTGCCAGCACACAGGGGACTTCCTACGAGCAGTACTTC. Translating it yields CASTQGTSYEQYF.

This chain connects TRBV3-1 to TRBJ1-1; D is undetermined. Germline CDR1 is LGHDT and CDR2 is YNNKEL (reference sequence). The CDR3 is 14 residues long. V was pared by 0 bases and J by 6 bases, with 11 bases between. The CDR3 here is CASSQDLEWSEAFF. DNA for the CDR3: TGTGCCAGCAGCCAAGATCTAGAATGGTCTGAAGCTTTCTTT.

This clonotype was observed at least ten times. The CDR3 region has the DNA TGTGCCAGCAGACCACTCGCGGCGGCAGACAATCAGCCCCAGCATTTT. Encoded protein: CASRPLAAADNQPQHF. V and J are TRBV6-1 and TRBJ1-5; D unclear. The CDR3 covers 16 residues. Germline CDR1 reads MNHNS; CDR2 reads SASEGT. The germline V and J ends were trimmed by 6 bases and 3 bases, with 18 bases remaining between them.

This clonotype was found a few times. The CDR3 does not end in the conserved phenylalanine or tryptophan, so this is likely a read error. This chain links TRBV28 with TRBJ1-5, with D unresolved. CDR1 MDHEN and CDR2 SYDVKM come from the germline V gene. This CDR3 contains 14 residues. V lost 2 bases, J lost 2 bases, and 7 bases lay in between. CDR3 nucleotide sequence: TGTGCCAGCAGTTTAGGAGTTGGCAATCAGCCCCAGCATCTT. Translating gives CASSLGVGNQPQHL.

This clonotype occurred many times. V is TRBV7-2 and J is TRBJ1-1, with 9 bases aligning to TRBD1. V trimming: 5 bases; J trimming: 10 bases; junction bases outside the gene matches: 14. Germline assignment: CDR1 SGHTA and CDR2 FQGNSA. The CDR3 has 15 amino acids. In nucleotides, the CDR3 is TGTGCCAGCAGCCGGGACAGGGTGGAGGGTTCTGGAGCTTTCTTT. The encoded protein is CASSRDRVEGSGAFF.